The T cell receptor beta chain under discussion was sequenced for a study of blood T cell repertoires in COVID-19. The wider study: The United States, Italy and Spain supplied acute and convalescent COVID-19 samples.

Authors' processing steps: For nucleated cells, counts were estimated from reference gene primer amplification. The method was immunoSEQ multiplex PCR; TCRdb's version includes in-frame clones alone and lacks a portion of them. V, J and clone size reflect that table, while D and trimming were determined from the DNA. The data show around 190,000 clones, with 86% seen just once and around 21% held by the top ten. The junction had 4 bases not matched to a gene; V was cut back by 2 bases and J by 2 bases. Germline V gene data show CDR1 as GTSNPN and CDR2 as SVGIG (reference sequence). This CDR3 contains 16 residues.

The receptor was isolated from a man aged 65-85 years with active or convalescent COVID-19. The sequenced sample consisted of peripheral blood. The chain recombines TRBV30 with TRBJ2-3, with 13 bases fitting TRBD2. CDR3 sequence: CAWSSGLAGNTDTQYF. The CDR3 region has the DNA TGTGCCTGGAGTTCGGGACTAGCGGGAAACACAGATACGCAGTATTTT.